This record covers a single T cell receptor (beta chain). Incorporated into the TCR beta cDNA libraries were unique molecular identifiers, which served to reduce PCR and sequencing biases. One entry per CDR3 protein, called by TCRdb with MiXCR from the PCR reads. The table includes around 440,000 distinct CDR3 sequences, 45% detected once. This sample stems from a study of post-analysis software for immune sequencing data. The origin of this receptor is a girl aged 10-17 years with multiple sclerosis. Material: blood.

In DNA, the CDR3 is TGCGCCAGCAGCCAAGATCCCGGACTAGCGGGAGAGACCCAGTACTTC. Protein sequence: CASSQDPGLAGETQYF. The chain carries TRBV4-3 and TRBJ2-5; 11 nucleotides match TRBD2. This CDR3 has 16 residues. The germline V gene has CDR1 LGHNA and CDR2 YSLEER. V was clipped by 0 bases and J by 4 bases; unmatched bases: 4.